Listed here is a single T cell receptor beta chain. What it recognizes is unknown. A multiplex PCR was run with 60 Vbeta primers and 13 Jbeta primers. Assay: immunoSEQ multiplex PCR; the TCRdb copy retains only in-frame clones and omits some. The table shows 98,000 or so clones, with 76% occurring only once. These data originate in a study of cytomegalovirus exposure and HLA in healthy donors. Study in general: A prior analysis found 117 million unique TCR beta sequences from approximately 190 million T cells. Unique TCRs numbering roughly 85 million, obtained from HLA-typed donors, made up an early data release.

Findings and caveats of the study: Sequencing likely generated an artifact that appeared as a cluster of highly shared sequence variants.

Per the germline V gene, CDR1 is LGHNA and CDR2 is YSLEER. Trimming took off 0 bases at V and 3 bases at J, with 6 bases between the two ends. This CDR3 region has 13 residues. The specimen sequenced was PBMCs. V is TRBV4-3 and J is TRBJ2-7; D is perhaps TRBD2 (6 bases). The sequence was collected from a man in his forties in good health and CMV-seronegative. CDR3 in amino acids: CASSQDSGYEQYF. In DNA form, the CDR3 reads TGCGCCAGCAGCCAAGATAGCGGCTACGAGCAGTACTTC.